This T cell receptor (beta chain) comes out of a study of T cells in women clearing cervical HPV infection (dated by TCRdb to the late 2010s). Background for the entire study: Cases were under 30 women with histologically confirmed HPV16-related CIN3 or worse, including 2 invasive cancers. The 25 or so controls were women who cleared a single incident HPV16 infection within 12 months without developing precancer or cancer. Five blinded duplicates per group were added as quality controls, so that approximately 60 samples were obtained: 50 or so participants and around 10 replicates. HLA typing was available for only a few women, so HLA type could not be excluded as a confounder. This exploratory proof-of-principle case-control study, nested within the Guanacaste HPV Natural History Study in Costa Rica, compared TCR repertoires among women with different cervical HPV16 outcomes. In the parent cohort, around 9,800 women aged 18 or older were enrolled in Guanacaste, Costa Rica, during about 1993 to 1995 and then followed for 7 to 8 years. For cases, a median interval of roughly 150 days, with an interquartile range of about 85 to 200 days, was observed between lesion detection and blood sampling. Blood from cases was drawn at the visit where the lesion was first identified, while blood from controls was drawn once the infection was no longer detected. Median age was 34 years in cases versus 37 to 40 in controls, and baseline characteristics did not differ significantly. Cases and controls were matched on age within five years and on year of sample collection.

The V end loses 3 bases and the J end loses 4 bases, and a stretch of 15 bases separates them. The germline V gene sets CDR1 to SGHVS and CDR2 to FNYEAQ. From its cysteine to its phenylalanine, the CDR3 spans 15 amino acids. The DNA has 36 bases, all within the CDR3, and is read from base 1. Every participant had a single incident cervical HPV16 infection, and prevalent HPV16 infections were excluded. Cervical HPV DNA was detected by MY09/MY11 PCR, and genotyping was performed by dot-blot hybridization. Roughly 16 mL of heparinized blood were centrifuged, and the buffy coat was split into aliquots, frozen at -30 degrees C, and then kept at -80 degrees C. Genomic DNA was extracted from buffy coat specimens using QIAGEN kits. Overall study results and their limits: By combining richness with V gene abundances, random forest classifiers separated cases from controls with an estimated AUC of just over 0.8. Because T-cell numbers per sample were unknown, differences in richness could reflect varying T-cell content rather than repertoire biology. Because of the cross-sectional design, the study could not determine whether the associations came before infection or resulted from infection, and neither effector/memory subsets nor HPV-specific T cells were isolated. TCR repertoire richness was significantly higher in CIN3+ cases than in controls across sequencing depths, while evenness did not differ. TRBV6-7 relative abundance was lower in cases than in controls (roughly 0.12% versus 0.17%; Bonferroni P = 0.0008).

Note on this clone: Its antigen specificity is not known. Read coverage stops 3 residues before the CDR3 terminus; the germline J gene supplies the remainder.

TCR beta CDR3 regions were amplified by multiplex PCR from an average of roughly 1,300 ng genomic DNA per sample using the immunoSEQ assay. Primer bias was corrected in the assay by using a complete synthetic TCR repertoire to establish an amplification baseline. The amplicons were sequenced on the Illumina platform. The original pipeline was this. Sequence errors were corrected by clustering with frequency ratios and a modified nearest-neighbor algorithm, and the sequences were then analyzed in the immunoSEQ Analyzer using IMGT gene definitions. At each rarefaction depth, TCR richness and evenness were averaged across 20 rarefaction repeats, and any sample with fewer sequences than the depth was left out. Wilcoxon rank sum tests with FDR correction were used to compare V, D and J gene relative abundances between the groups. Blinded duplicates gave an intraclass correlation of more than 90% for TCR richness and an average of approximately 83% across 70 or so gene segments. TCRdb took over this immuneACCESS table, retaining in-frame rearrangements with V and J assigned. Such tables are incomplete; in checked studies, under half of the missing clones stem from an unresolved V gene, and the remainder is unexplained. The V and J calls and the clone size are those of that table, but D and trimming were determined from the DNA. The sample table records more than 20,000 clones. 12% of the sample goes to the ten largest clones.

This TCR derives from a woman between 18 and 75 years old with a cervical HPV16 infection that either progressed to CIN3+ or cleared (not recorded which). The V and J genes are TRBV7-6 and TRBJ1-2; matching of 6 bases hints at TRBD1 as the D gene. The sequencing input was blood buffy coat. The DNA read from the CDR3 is TGTGCCAGCAGCTTTCTGGCGACAGGAGGCTATGGC. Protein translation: CASSFLATGGYG. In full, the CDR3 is CASSFLATGGYGYTF. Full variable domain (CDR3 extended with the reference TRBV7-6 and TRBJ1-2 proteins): GAGVSQSPRYKVTKRGQDVALRCDPISGHVSLYWYRQALGQGPEFLTYFNYEAQQDKSGLPNDRFSAERPEGSISTLTIQRTEQRDSAMYRCASSFLATGGYGYTFGSGTRLTVV.